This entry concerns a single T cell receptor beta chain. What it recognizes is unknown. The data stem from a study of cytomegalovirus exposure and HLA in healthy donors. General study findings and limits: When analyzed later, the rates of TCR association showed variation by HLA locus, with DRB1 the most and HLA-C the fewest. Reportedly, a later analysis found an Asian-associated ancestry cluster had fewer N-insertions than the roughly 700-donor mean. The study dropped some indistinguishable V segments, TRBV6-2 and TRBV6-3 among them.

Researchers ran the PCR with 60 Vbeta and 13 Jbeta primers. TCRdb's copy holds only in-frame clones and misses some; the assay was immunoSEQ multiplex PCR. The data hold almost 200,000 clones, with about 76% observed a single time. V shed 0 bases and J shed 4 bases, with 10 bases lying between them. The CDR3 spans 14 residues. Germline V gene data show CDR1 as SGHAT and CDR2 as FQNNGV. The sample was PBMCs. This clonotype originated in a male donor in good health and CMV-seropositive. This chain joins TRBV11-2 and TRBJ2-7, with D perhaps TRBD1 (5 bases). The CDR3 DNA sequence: TGTGCCAGCAGCTTAGATCTCAGGGCTTACGAGCAGTACTTC. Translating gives CASSLDLRAYEQYF.